This T cell receptor (beta chain) comes out of a study of OX40 agonist ivuxolimab in advanced cancers. General notes on the study: Ivuxolimab, which targeted the costimulatory receptor OX40 (CD134), was an agonistic, fully human IgG2 monoclonal antibody. Patients were allowed to have had prior anti-PD-1, anti-PD-L1 or anti-CTLA-4 therapy, and 40% of the dose-escalation patients had been treated with checkpoint inhibitors. The paper covers the monotherapy dose-escalation part of the phase I ivuxolimab trial, which included N ≈ 57 patients. Intravenous ivuxolimab was administered to patients every 2 weeks at six dose levels: 0.01, 0.1, 0.3, 1.5, 3 and 10 mg/kg. Of the 50 to 55 patients in dose escalation, some 19 had hepatocellular carcinoma, some 15 had melanoma, 9 had renal cell carcinoma and 9 had head and neck cancer. A male proportion of roughly 85% and a mean age of around 60 years, ranging from roughly 20 to 80, were recorded for the dose-escalation cohort. Peripheral TCRbeta sequencing was intended to test whether TCR sequence diversity was altered and clonal T-cell expansion was caused by ivuxolimab. Partial responses occurred in three dose-escalation patients: two with cutaneous melanoma and one with hepatocellular carcinoma. The study at large found these results: In the 0.1-3.0 mg/kg groups, partial responders were among the patients with the lowest normalized peripheral clonal expansion, particularly in CD8+ T cells. At doses of 0.1 to 3.0 mg/kg, clonal expansion of both CD4+ and CD8+ blood T cells was observed from baseline to week 6. The antigen specificity of the peripheral T cells that underwent clonal expansion was not determined. After ivuxolimab, CD8+ T cells had more expanded clones than CD4+ T cells on average. Low levels of normalized T-cell clonal expansion were also seen in some patients who did not respond.

CDR1 and CDR2 are drawn from the germline V gene (reference sequence): LNHDA, SQIVND. The CDR3 runs 16 amino acids, cysteine and phenylalanine included. Only CDR3 DNA is held: 48 bases, read in frame from base 1. V and J are truncated by 7 bases and 10 bases respectively, leaving an intervening sequence of 23 bases. Details on this clone: Its antigen remains unidentified. Per-nucleotide qualities are absent, and no much larger clonotype sits a single base away.

To sequence the TCRbeta CDR3 region, genomic DNA was isolated from the sorted cells. The immunoSEQ Assay was used to sequence the TCRbeta CDR3 regions. TCRdb re-hosts the immuneACCESS table, in-frame sequences only. Its copies lack some clones; in the studies checked, an unresolved V gene accounts for under half of them, and the cause for the rest is not known. This sample has about 58,000 clones in its table, and 85% to 90% of those were observed once. The ten largest account for 0.85% to 1% of the sample. Patients with autoimmune disease history or receiving systemic immunosuppression were excluded from the trial. Peripheral blood for TCR sequencing was drawn from every dose cohort at baseline, at cycle 4 day 1 and at cycle 7 day 1. Samples came from an open-label, multicenter, first-in-human phase I dose-escalation trial of ivuxolimab. Adults with locally advanced or metastatic melanoma, renal cell carcinoma, hepatocellular carcinoma or head and neck squamous cell carcinoma were enrolled in the trial. Before TCR sequencing, CD4+ T cells and CD8+ T cells from peripheral blood were sorted into separate populations.

The TCR comes from an adult with an advanced solid tumor such as melanoma, head and neck, liver or kidney cancer. The V and J genes are TRBV19 and TRBJ1-6; tentative D gene TRBD1, with 6 bases matching. Specimen: CD4+ or CD8+ T cells sorted from blood, collected in a trial of the OX40 agonist ivuxolimab. The nucleotide sequence reads as follows: TGTGCCAGTACCCAGGTAGGGGGATCAGGTCAATCACCCCTCCACTTT. Its protein is CASTQVGGSGQSPLHF.